Listed here are 22 T cell receptor beta chains from one sample, sequenced in a study of blood T cells in healthy people across ages. Primed by a sample-barcoded 5' primer and a J-beta primer mix, a second PCR proceeded for roughly 6 to 12 cycles. One entry per CDR3 protein results from TCRdb running MiXCR on the 5' RACE reads. The top ten clones hold about 11% of a sample with about 1.6 million distinct CDR3 sequences, roughly 30% of them seen once. Material: blood. The origin of the receptors is a woman aged 25 to 39 in good health.

The gene calls are TRBV20-1 and TRBJ2-1; no clear D gene. The CDR3 covers 10 residues. Germline V gene data show CDR1 as DFQATT and CDR2 as SNEGSKA (reference sequence). V lost 0 bases and J 10 bases, leaving 4 bases between the germline ends. The CDR3 DNA is TGCAGTGCTAGAGAGTGGGAGCAGTTCTTC. It codes for CSAREWEQFF.

The rearrangement uses TRBV20-1 and TRBJ1-2; the D gene is possibly TRBD1 (5 bases). Germline CDR1 DFQATT, CDR2 SNEGSKA (reference sequence). The V end was cut by 5 bases, the J end by 6 bases, with 13 bases between. The CDR3 has 12 amino acids. DNA for the CDR3: TGCAGTGCTTCTCTGGGGGTGAATGGCTACACCTTC. It codes for CSASLGVNGYTF.

This clonotype was detected once. The chain carries TRBV7-3 and TRBJ2-1; TRBD2 aligns across 13 bases. The CDR3 length is 15 residues. With V trimmed by 5 bases and J by 8 bases, 6 bases remained unmatched. The germline CDR1 and CDR2 sequences are SGHTA and FQGTGA. The CDR3 loop reads CASSLTSGGNYEQFF. The CDR3 nucleotides read TGTGCCAGCAGCCTGACTAGCGGGGGGAATTATGAGCAGTTCTTC.

This clonotype came up a few times. The genes are TRBV20-1 and TRBJ2-1; TRBD1 matches at 7 bases. CDR1 and CDR2 from the germline V gene are DFQATT and SNEGSKA (reference sequence). The V gene end was trimmed by 3 bases and the J gene end by 4 bases; junction bases not matched to a gene: 9. The CDR3 loop spans 15 amino acids. The CDR3 nucleotides are TGCAGTGCTAGTTGGGTGGGACAGAAGTACAATGAGCAGTTCTTC. Its translation: CSASWVGQKYNEQFF.

This clonotype showed up many times. The rearrangement joins TRBV3-1 to TRBJ1-5; possible D gene TRBD1, 5 bases. This CDR3 is built from 15 residues. Trimming took 1 base from V and 4 from J, leaving 11 bases between them. From germline, CDR1 is LGHDT and CDR2 YNNKEL (reference sequence). Here the CDR3 DNA reads TGTGCCAGCAGCCAAGCTCACAGGTCAAATCAGCCCCAGCATTTT. Protein product: CASSQAHRSNQPQHF. Full variable domain (remainder filled in from reference TRBV3-1 and TRBJ1-5): DTAVSQTPKYLVTQMGNDKSIKCEQNLGHDTMYWYKQDSKKFLKIMFSYNNKELIINETVPNRFSPKSPDKAHLNLHINSLELGDSAVYFCASSQAHRSNQPQHFGDGTRLSIL.

This clonotype has ten or more counts. The J gene is TRBJ2-3, the V gene TRBV29-1; D tentatively reads TRBD1 or TRBD2 (5 bases each). Trimming took 6 bases from V and 9 from J, leaving 13 bases between them. Germline V gene sequence: CDR1 SQVTM, CDR2 ANQGSEA. The CDR3 is made up of 11 amino acids. CDR3 region: CSVNGRDTQYF. In DNA, the CDR3 is TGCAGCGTGAACGGACGGGACACGCAGTATTTT.

V usage is TRBV7-2 and J usage is TRBJ2-1; TRBD2 aligns across 7 bases. The V and J ends lost 5 bases and 0 bases, in that order; junction bases with no gene match: 1. The CDR3 has 14 residues. Germline assignment: CDR1 SGHTA and CDR2 FQGNSA. This CDR3 reads CASSGDYSYNEQFF. The CDR3 DNA sequence: TGTGCCAGCAGCGGGGACTACTCCTACAATGAGCAGTTCTTC.

This clonotype was detected ten times or more. The chain carries TRBV7-2 and TRBJ2-1; D is perhaps TRBD2 (6 bases). Trimming removed 5 bases from V and 4 bases from J, with 12 bases in between. Germline CDR1 and CDR2: SGHTA and FQGNSA. This CDR3 has 14 residues. CDR3 protein: CASSPGLQYNEQFF. The CDR3 DNA is TGTGCCAGCAGCCCTGGACTACAGTACAATGAGCAGTTCTTC.

CDR3 loop: CASSLFQVRTTGNTEAFF. The CDR3 DNA sequence: TGCGCCAGCAGCTTGTTTCAAGTTCGGACAACCGGGAACACTGAAGCTTTCTTT. The chain recombines TRBV5-1 with TRBJ1-1; TRBD1 is a possible D gene (5 bases). The CDR3 covers 18 residues. Germline V CDR1 and CDR2: SGHRS, YFSETQ. Trimming stripped 1 base from V and 1 base from J, with 20 bases between.

Only a few counts were recorded for this clonotype. The J gene is TRBJ2-3, the V gene TRBV6-5, with D possibly matching TRBD1 (6 bases). CDR1 and CDR2 (germline): MNHEY, SVGAGI. Trimming left V 1 base short and J 3 bases short, with 14 bases between. The CDR3 is made up of 16 amino acids. In DNA, the CDR3 is TGTGCCAGCAGTTACTTCGGGACATCCCTTACAGATACGCAGTATTTT. Its protein is CASSYFGTSLTDTQYF.

This clonotype was counted between two and nine times. The chain employs TRBV27 and TRBJ2-1; tentatively, D is TRBD1 (6 bases). V was pared by 5 bases and J by 0 bases, with 11 bases between. Germline V gene sequence: CDR1 MNHEY, CDR2 SMNVEV (reference sequence). CDR3 length: 15 amino acids. The CDR3 reads CASSPGVVSYNEQFF. As DNA, the CDR3 is TGTGCCAGCAGTCCAGGGGTGGTCTCCTACAATGAGCAGTTCTTC.

This clonotype was seen a handful of times. The chain uses TRBV4-1 and TRBJ2-3; 14 bases are shared with TRBD2. J gave up 0 bases and V 2 bases, and 19 bases lay outside the gene matches. Germline CDR1 MGHRA, CDR2 YSYEKL. This CDR3 region has 23 residues. For the CDR3, the DNA is TGCGCCAGCAGCCAACCGGGGATTAGTCGACTAGCGGGGGGGACTACTAGCACAGATACGCAGTATTTT. It codes for CASSQPGISRLAGGTTSTDTQYF.

This clonotype came up a few times. The V gene is TRBV20-1, the J gene TRBJ2-7; TRBD1 aligns across 11 bases. Germline CDR1 reads DFQATT; CDR2 reads SNEGSKA (reference sequence). CDR3 length: 13 residues. Trimming removed 5 bases from V and 3 bases from J; junction bases left unmatched: 3. The CDR3 region is CSAGTGGIYEQYF. In nucleotides, the CDR3 is TGCAGTGCTGGGACAGGGGGTATCTACGAGCAGTACTTC.

This clonotype has just a few counts. The chain is built from TRBV18 and TRBJ2-4; no definite D call. The J call is in doubt because the DNA end fits TRBJ2-7 better. The CDR3 is made up of 13 amino acids. The germline gives CDR1 KGHSH, CDR2 LQKENI. CDR3 in amino acids: CASSPTSPIEQYF. CDR3 coding DNA: TGTGCCAGCTCACCTACAAGCCCCATCGAGCAGTACTTC.

At least ten counts were recorded for this clonotype. The CDR3 loop is CASSQGGEETQYF. The CDR3 nucleotides are TGTGCCAGCAGCCAGGGGGGCGAAGAGACCCAGTACTTC. This chain joins TRBV5-6 and TRBJ2-5; TRBD1 might be the D (7 bases). The CDR3 length is 13 residues. Trimming took off 4 bases at V and 3 bases at J, with 10 bases between the two ends. Germline V gene lookup returns CDR1 SGHDT and CDR2 YYEEEE.

The rearrangement links TRBV5-6 to TRBJ2-7; 10 bases line up with TRBD1. The CDR3 is made up of 17 amino acids. CDR1 is SGHDT and CDR2 is YYEEEE in the germline V gene. The J segment lost 6 bases and the V segment lost 3 bases, leaving 15 bases of the junction unmatched. This chain's CDR3 is CASSSTGQGDVLGEQYF. The CDR3 region has the DNA TGTGCCAGCAGCTCCACTGGACAGGGGGATGTGTTAGGCGAGCAGTACTTC.

This chain uses TRBV5-1 with TRBJ2-1; 10 bases match TRBD1. V shed 3 bases, J shed 9 bases, and the junction held 9 bases outside the gene matches. This CDR3 contains 15 residues. From germline, CDR1 is SGHRS and CDR2 YFSETQ. The CDR3 loop is CASSSPGQGSSEQFF. The CDR3, as DNA: TGCGCCAGCAGCTCGCCGGGACAGGGGTCGAGTGAGCAGTTCTTC.

This clonotype was picked up a small number of times. This sequence joins TRBV5-6 and TRBJ1-5, with 9 bases identical to TRBD1. V was clipped by 1 base and J by 8 bases; unmatched bases: 4. This CDR3 region has 14 residues. CDR1 and CDR2 from the germline V gene are SGHDT and YYEEEE. The CDR3: CASSLRTGVEPQHF. CDR3 nucleotide sequence: TGTGCCAGCAGCTTGAGGACAGGGGTAGAGCCCCAGCATTTT.

This clonotype was seen a few times. This chain links TRBV4-2 with TRBJ2-3, with a possible D match to TRBD1 (6 bases). Between the trimmed V and J ends, which lost 0 bases and 10 bases, there was a span of 8 bases. The CDR3 totals 12 residues. Germline V gene lookup returns CDR1 LGHNA and CDR2 YNFKEQ. The CDR3 sequence is CASSQEKGAQYF. DNA for the CDR3: TGTGCCAGCAGCCAAGAAAAGGGGGCGCAGTATTTT.

This clonotype was recorded a few times. The DNA of the CDR3 is TGTGCCAGCAGTTATCTAGCGGGGGGAACCTACAATGAGCAGTTCTTC. Its protein is CASSYLAGGTYNEQFF. V and J are TRBV12-3 or TRBV12-4 and TRBJ2-1, with 11 bases fitting TRBD2. The CDR3 contains 16 residues. The V segment lost 4 bases and the J segment 2 bases; nucleotides outside the gene matches: 4.

The rearrangement uses TRBV27 and TRBJ1-5; D uncertain. Germline V gene lookup returns CDR1 MNHEY and CDR2 SMNVEV (reference sequence). The CDR3 is made up of 12 amino acids. V shed 8 bases and J shed 7 bases, with 12 bases lying between them. The CDR3 DNA sequence: TGTGCCAGCCGAGGTTTAGGGCAGCCCCAGCATTTT. Amino acid sequence: CASRGLGQPQHF.

CDR3 DNA: TGTGCCAGCAGTTACAGGGACAGGGGATTTGGGTATGGCTACACCTTC. This gives the protein CASSYRDRGFGYGYTF. The V and J genes are TRBV6-5 and TRBJ1-2; 10 bases map to TRBD1. Germline V lookup: CDR1 MNHEY, CDR2 SVGAGI. Germline trimming cut 2 bases from V and 5 bases from J; bases unmatched to any gene: 8. This CDR3 is built from 16 residues.